What follows describes a single TCR beta chain. As yet, its antigen is unknown. The data derive from a study of T cell repertoires in cytomegalovirus infection. Study-level background: Alongside well-studied HLA-B-restricted CMV epitopes, recently identified HLA-C-restricted CMV epitopes were also used. Public TCR beta signature analysis indicated the presence of both CMV infection and matching HLA type. Whole-study results and caveats: CMV-specific HLA-C-restricted TCR beta clonotypes dominated the ex vivo response.

TCRdb fed the reads into MiXCR, producing one record per CDR3 protein. The table records 680,000 or so distinct CDR3 sequences, around a third of them present only once. CDR3 length: 16 residues. Germline lookup yields CDR1 SNHLY and CDR2 FYNNEI. V lost 4 bases, J lost 0 bases, and 13 bases lay in between. The TCR originated in a human donor in good health (CMV status not recorded). Some clones in this sample may be carry-over from other donors' samples. The J gene is TRBJ2-1, the V gene TRBV2, with D unresolved. The specimen comprised cultured PBMCs, sampled from culture after CMV antigen stimulation. CDR3 in DNA: TGTGCCAGCAGTGTTCAGCGAATCAGCTCCTACAATGAGCAGTTCTTC. This codes for CASSVQRISSYNEQFF.